These T cell receptor beta chains were read from a single sample in a study of a mutant IDH1 vaccine in newly diagnosed glioma. No antigen has been assigned to these receptors. Using immunoSEQ multiplex PCR, the repertoire was profiled, and TCRdb retains in-frame clones only, with some absent. This sample has about 72,000 clones, with 84% found just once. Specimen: PBMCs, collected from a glioma patient whose treatment included an IDH1 peptide vaccine. These receptors came from a young man with glioma. Each CDR3 is given with its conserved first and last residue. The D gene is left open where the match is weak. Some rows have no size entry. The others give once, few or many, or a class for an expanded clone.

V gene	D gene	clone size	CDR3 protein
TRBV5-8	TRBD1	-	CASSPRVQGGGWNQPQHF
TRBV19	-	-	CASSTRTYEQYF
TRBV9	-	-	CASSRRWDQDTQYF
TRBV6-5	-	-	CASRQGNYGYTF
TRBV29-1	TRBD1	-	CSVPPWRTGVSNQPQHF
TRBV4-1	-	-	CASSQAMGVRGEQYF
TRBV10-3	TRBD1	-	CAISGPRDRTSYEQYF
TRBV27	TRBD2	-	CATPPGEREGRGYEQYF
TRBV5-4	-	-	CASSYAADAGYEQYF
TRBV4-3	-	-	CASSQDLRIDPIYEQYF
TRBV27	TRBD2	-	CASSYRGASGRFPNTGELFF
TRBV6-6	TRBD2	-	CASSPSGGTYNEQFF
TRBV5-5	TRBD1	-	CASCLEGQRNQPQHF
TRBV5-1	TRBD2	-	CASSPGVTSGGSEETQYF
TRBV18	TRBD2	-	CASSYYGLALEYEQYF
TRBV4-3	-	-	CASSQDRSLNTEAFF
TRBV2	TRBD1	-	CASSGTANTGELFF
TRBV19	-	-	CASRGWSSYNEQFF
TRBV18	TRBD2	-	CASSPGLGSETQYF
TRBV7-8	-	-	CASSLTWDTQYF
TRBV4-2	-	-	CASSQNGEGPDTQYF
TRBV27	TRBD1	-	CASSLVGTAYYNSPLHF
TRBV5-5	-	-	CASSWGGNTEAFF
TRBV6-6	-	-	CASSYEGVVTGELFF
TRBV19	TRBD1	-	CASSIVGRQGHYEQYF
TRBV18	TRBD1	-	CASSPPGTGFTEAFF
TRBV7-6	TRBD1	once	CASSSPGQGFPYEQYF
TRBV6-5	TRBD2	-	CASSYSGLAAQETQYF
TRBV7-2	-	-	CASSSGRGGTDYTF
TRBV29-1	-	-	CSVGTHQGTEAFF
TRBV4-3	TRBD1	-	CASSQDYGQGFYGYTF
TRBV5-4	-	-	CASSTTRDAYNEQFF
TRBV2	-	-	CASSRALRGTGELFF
TRBV19	TRBD1	-	CASSAGGTGGEGYTF
TRBV19	TRBD1	-	CASSSRQGINEKLFF
TRBV5-4	-	-	CASSSPEVINEQFF
TRBV4-1	TRBD1	-	CASNWTRDREIYEQYF
TRBV19	-	-	CASSTAGQTLAGNTEAFF
TRBV30	TRBD1	-	CAWSATDRGADTQYF
TRBV5-8	-	once	CASSLDGSGANVLTF
TRBV18	-	once	CASSPQGFANYGYTF
TRBV11-2	TRBD2	-	CASSRGGPADTQYF
TRBV7-2	TRBD2	-	CASSSPRVAGHRFF
TRBV11-2	-	-	CASSFGGGGNTIYF
TRBV7-8	-	-	CASSLEVQRPYEQYF
TRBV9	TRBD1	-	CASSVTGVNEQFF
TRBV4-2	TRBD2	-	CASSQDGGLGTSGRPSFDEQYF
TRBV19	-	-	CASSTYSTVGTEAFF
TRBV4-3	TRBD1	-	CASSLRRQGGNSPLHF
TRBV12-5	-	-	CASGKIGDTTLTQYF
TRBV4-3	TRBD1	-	CASSQGQGHTEAFF
TRBV30	TRBD1	-	CAWSRRGTGTF